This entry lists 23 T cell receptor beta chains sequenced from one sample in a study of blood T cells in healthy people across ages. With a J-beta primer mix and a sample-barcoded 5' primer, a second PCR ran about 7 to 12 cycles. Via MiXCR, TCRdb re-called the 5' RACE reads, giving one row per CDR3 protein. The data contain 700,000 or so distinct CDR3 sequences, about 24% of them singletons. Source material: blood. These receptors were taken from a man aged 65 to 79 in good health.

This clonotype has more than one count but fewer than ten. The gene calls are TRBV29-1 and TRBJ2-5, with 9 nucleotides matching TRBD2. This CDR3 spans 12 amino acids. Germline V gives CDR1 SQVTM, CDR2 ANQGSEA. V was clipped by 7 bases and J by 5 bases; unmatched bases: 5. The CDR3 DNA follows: TGCAGCGACCTAGCGGGGCGGGAGACCCAGTACTTC. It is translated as CSDLAGRETQYF.

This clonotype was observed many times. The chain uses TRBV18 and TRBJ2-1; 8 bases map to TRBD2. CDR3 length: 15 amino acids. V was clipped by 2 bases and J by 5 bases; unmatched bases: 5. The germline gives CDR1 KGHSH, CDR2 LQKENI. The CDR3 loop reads CASSPGTSGDNEQFF. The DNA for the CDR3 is TGTGCCAGCTCACCAGGCACTAGCGGAGACAATGAGCAGTTCTTC.

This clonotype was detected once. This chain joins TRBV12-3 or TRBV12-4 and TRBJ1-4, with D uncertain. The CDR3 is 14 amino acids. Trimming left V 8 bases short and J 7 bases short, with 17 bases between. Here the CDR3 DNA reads TGTGCCAGCGGGCAAACCAGGAGACCTGAAAAACTGTTTTTT. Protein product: CASGQTRRPEKLFF.

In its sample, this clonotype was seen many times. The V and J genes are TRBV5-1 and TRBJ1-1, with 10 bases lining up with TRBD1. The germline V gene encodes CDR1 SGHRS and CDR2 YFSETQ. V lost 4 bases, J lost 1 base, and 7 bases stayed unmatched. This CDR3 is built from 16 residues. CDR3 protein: CASSPRDRGGNTEAFF. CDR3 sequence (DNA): TGCGCCAGCAGCCCCCGGGACAGGGGTGGGAACACTGAAGCTTTCTTT.

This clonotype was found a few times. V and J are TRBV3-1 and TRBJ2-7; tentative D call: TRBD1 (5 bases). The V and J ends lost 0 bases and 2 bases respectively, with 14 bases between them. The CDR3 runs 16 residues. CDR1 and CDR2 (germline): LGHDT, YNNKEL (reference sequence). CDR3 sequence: CASSQDLTARTYEQYF. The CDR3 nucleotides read TGTGCCAGCAGCCAAGATTTGACAGCTAGGACCTACGAGCAGTACTTC.

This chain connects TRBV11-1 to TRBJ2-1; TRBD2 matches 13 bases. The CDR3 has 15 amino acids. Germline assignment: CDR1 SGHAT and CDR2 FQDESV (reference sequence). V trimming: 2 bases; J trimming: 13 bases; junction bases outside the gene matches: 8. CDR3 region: CASSLLTSGRRHQFF. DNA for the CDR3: TGTGCCAGCAGCTTATTGACTAGCGGGAGGCGGCACCAGTTCTTC.

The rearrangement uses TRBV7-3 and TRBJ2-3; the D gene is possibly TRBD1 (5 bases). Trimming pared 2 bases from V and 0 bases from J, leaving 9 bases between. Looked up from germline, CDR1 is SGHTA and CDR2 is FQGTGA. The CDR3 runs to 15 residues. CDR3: CASSLLGVSTDTQYF. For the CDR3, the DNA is TGTGCCAGCAGCTTACTAGGGGTGAGCACAGATACGCAGTATTTT. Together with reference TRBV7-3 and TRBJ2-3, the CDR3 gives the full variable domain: GAGVSQTPSNKVTEKGKYVELRCDPISGHTALYWYRQSLGQGPEFLIYFQGTGAADDSGLPNDRFFAVRPEGSVSTLKIQRTERGDSAVYLCASSLLGVSTDTQYFGPGTRLTVL.

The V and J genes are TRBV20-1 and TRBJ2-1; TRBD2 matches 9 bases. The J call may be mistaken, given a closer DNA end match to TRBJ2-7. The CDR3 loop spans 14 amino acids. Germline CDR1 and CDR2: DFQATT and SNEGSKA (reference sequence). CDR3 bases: TGCAGTGCTCGGAGCGGGGGGTCCTCCTACGAGCAGTACTTC. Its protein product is CSARSGGSSYEQYF.

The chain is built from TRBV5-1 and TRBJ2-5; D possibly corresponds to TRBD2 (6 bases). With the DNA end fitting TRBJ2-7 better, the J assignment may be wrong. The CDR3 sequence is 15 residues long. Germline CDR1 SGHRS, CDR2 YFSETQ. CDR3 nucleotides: TGCGCCAGCAGCCGGGAGCCGGGGAACACCTACGAGCAGTACTTC. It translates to CASSREPGNTYEQYF.

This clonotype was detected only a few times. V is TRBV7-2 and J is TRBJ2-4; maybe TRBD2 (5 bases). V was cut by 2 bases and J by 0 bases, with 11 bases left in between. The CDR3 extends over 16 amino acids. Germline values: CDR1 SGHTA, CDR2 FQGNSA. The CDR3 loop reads CASSLNGGLAKNIQYF. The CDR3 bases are TGTGCCAGCAGCTTAAATGGAGGACTAGCCAAAAACATTCAGTACTTC.

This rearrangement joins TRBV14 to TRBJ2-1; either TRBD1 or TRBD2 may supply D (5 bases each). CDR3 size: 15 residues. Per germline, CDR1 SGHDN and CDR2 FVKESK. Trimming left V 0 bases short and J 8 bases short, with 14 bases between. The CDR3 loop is CASSQEDPVGDEQFF. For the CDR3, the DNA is TGTGCCAGCAGCCAAGAAGATCCGGTGGGGGATGAGCAGTTCTTC.

The CDR3 DNA sequence: TGCAGCGTTGATGCGGGAGGGATCGGAGAGACCCAGTACTTC. Protein product: CSVDAGGIGETQYF. This rearrangement joins TRBV29-1 to TRBJ2-5; 9 nucleotides line up with TRBD2. With V trimmed by 3 bases and J by 4 bases, 6 bases remained unmatched. The CDR3 runs 14 residues. Looked up from germline, CDR1 is SQVTM and CDR2 is ANQGSEA.

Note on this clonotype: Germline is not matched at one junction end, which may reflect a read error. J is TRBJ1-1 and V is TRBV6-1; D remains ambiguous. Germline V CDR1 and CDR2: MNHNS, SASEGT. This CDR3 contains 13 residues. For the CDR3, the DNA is TGTGCCAGCTGTCTGTTAAGGAACAGTGAAGCTTTCTTT. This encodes CASCLLRNSEAFF.

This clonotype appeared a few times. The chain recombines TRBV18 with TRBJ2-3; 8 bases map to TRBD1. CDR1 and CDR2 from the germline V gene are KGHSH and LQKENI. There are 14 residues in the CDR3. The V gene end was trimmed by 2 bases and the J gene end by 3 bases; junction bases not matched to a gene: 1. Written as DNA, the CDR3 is TGTGCCAGCTCACCAGACAGGGGTACAGATACGCAGTATTTT. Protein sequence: CASSPDRGTDTQYF. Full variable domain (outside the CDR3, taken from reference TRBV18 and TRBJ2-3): NAGVMQNPRHLVRRRGQEARLRCSPMKGHSHVYWYRQLPEEGLKFMVYLQKENIIDESGMPKERFSAEFPKEGPSILRIQQVVRGDSAAYFCASSPDRGTDTQYFGPGTRLTVL.

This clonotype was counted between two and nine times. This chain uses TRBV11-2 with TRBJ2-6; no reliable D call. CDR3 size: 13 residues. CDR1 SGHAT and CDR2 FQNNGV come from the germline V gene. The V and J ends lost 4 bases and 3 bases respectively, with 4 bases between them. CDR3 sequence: CASSSRGANVLTF. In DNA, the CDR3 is TGTGCCAGCAGCTCCCGTGGGGCCAACGTCCTGACTTTC.

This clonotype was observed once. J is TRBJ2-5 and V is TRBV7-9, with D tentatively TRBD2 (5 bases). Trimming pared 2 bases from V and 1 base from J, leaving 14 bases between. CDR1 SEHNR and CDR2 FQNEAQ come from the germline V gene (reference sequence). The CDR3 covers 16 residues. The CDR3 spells CASSLRGYPTQETQYF. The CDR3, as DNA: TGTGCCAGCAGCTTACGGGGTTATCCCACCCAAGAGACCCAGTACTTC. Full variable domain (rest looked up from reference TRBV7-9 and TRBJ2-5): DTGVSQNPRHKITKRGQNVTFRCDPISEHNRLYWYRQTLGQGPEFLTYFQNEAQLEKSRLLSDRFSAERPKGSFSTLEIQRTEQGDSAMYLCASSLRGYPTQETQYFGPGTRLLVL.

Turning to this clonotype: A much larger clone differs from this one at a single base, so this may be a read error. Here the CDR3 reads CASSPRDRGNSPLHF. CDR3 coding DNA: TGTGCCAGCAGCCCCCGGGACAGGGGTAATTCACCCCTCCACTTT. The genes are TRBV11-2 and TRBJ1-6; 10 nucleotides align to TRBD1. Germline assignment: CDR1 SGHAT and CDR2 FQNNGV. The CDR3 totals 15 residues. V gave up 5 bases and J gave up 6 bases; unmatched junction bases: 4.

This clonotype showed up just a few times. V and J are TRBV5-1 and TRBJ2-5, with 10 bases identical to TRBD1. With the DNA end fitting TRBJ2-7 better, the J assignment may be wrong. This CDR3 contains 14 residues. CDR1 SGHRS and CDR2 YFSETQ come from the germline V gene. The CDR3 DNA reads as TGCGCCAGCAGACTCCGGGACAGGGGATACGAGCAGTACTTC. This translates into CASRLRDRGYEQYF.

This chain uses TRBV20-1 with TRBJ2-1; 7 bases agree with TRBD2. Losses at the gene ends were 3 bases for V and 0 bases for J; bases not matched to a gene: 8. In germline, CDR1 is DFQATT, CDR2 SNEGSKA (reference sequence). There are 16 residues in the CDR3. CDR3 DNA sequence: TGCAGTGCTAGGGTGGCTAGCGGACCCTCCTACAATGAGCAGTTCTTC. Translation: CSARVASGPSYNEQFF.

The CDR3 DNA reads as TGTGCCAGCACAGGAACCGCGGTAGAAAAACTGTTTTTT. This translates into CASTGTAVEKLFF. This chain links TRBV2 with TRBJ1-4; D remains unclear. The V end was cut by 7 bases, the J end by 8 bases, with 14 bases between. The CDR3 has 13 amino acids. Germline CDR1 reads SNHLY; CDR2 reads FYNNEI.

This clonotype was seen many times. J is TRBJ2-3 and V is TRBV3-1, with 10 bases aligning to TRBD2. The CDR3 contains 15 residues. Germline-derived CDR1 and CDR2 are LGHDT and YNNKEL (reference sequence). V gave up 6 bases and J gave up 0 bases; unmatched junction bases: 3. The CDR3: CASSPLAGSTDTQYF. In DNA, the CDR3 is TGTGCCAGCAGTCCACTAGCGGGAAGCACAGATACGCAGTATTTT.

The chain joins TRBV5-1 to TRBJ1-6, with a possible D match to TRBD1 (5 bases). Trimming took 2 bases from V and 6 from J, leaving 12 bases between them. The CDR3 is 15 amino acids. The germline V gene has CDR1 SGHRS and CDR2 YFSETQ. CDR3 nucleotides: TGCGCCAGCAGCTTCGGGGCTACTACTAATTCACCCCTCCACTTT. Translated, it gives CASSFGATTNSPLHF.

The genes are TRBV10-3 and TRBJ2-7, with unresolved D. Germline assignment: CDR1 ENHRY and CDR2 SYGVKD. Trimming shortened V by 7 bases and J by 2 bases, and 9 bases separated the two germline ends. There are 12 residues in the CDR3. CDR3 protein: CAINRPTYEQYV. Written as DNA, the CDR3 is TGTGCCATCAACAGACCGACCTACGAGCAGTACGTC.